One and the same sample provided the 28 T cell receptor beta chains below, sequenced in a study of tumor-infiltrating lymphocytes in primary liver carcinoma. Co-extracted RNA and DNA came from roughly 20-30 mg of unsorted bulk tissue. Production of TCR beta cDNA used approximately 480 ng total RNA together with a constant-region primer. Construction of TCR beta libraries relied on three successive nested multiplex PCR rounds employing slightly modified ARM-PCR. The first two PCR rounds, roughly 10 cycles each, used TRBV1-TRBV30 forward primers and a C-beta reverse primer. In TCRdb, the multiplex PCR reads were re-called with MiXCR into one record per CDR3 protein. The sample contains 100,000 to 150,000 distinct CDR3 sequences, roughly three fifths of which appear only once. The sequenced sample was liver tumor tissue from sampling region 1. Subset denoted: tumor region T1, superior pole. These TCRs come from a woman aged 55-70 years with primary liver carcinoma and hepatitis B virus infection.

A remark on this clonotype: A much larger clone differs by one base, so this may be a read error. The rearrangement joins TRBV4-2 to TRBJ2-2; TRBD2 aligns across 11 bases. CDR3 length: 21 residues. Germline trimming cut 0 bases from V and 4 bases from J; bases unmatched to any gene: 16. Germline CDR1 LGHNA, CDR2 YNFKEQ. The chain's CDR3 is CASSQDLGTSGVTRSTGELFF. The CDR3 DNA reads TGTGCCAGCAGCCAAGACTTAGGGACTAGCGGAGTCACGAGGAGCACCGGGGAGCTGTTTTTT.

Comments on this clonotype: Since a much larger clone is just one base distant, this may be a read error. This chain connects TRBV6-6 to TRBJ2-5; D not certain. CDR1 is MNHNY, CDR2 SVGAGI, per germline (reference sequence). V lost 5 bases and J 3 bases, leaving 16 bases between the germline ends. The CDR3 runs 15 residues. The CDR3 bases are TGTGCCAGCAGTCCCTCTAATGACTTAAAAGAGACCCAGTACTTC. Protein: CASSPSNDLKETQYF.

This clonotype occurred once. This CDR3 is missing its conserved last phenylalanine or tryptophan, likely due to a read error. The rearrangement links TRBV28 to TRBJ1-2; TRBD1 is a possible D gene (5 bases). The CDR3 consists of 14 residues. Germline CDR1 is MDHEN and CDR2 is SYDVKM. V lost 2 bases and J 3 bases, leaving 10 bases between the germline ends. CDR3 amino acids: CASSLSDSYYGYTS. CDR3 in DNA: TGTGCCAGCAGTTTAAGTGACAGCTACTATGGCTACACCTCC.

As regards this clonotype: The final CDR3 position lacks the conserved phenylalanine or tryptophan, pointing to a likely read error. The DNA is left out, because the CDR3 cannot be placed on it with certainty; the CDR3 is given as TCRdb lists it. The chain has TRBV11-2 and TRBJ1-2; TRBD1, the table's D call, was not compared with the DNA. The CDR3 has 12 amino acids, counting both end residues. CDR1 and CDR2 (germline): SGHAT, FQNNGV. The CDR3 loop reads CASSYRNYGYTL.

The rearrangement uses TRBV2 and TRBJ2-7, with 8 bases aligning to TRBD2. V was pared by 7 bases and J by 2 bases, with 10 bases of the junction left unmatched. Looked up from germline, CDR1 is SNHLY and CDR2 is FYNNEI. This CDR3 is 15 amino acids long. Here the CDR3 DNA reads TGTGCCAGCACCCGTGGCGCGGGAGGTGCCTACGAGCAGTACTTC. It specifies CASTRGAGGAYEQYF.

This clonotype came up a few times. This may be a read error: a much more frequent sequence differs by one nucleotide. The CDR3 nucleotides read TGCGCCAGCAGCCAAGATCTCACGCTGGGCGGGGGCTATGGCTACACCTTC. The encoded protein is CASSQDLTLGGGYGYTF. The V and J genes are TRBV4-1 and TRBJ1-2, with D possibly matching TRBD1 (5 bases). CDR3 length equals 17 residues. Germline V CDR1 and CDR2: MGHRA, YSYEKL. V was shortened by 0 bases and J by 4 bases, with 18 bases between the two germline ends.

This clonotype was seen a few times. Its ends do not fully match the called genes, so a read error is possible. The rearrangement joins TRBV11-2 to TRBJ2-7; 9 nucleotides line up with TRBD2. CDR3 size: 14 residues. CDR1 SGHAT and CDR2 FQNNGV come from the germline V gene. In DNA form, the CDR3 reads TGTGTCAGCAGCTTGGTTAGCGGGAGTTACGAGCAGTACTTC. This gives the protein CVSSLVSGSYEQYF.

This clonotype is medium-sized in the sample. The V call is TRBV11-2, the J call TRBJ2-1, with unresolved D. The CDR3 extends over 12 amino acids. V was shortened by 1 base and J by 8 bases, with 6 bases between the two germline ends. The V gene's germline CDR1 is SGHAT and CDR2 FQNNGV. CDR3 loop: CASSLASHEQFF. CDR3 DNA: TGTGCCAGCAGCTTAGCAAGCCATGAGCAGTTCTTC.

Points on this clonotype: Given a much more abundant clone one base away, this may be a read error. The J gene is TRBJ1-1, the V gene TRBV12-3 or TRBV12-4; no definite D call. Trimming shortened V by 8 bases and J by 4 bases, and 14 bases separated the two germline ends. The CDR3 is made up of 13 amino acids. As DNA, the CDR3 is TGTGCCAGCGGCGAGGTGCCGAGCACTGAAGCTTTCTTT. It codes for CASGEVPSTEAFF.

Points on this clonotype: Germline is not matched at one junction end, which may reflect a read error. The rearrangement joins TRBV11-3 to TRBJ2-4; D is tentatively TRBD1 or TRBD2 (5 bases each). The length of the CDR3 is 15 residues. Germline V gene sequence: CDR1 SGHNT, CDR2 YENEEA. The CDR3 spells CTSSFEGTRKNIQYF. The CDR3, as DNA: TGCACCAGCAGCTTCGAGGGGACCCGCAAGAACATTCAGTACTTC.

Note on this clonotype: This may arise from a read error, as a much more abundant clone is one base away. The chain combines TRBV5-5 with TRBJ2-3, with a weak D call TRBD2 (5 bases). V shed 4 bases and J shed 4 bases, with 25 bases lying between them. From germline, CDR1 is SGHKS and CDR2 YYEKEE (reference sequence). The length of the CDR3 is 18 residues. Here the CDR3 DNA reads TGTGCCAGCAGCCTAGGGAGAGGAGAGCCCCAGGCGGCAGATACGCAGTATTTT. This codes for CASSLGRGEPQAADTQYF.

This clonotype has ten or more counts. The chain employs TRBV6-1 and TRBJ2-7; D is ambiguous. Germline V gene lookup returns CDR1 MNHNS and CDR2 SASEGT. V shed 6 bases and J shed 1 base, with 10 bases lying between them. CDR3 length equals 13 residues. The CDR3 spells CASRRYPSYEQYF. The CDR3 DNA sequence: TGTGCCAGCAGACGGTACCCATCCTACGAGCAGTACTTC.

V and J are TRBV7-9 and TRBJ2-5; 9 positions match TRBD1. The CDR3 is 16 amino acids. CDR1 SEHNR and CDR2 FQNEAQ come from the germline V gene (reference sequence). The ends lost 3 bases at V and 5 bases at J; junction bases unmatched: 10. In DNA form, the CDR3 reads TGTGCCAGCAGCTTGCCCCACCAGACAGGGGGTGAGACCCAGTACTTC. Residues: CASSLPHQTGGETQYF.

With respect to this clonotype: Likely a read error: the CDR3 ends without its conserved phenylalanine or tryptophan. In nucleotides, the CDR3 is TGTGCCAACAGCTCCGGGGGACTAGCGCAAGAGACCCAGTACCTC. It specifies CANSSGGLAQETQYL. The gene calls are TRBV11-3 and TRBJ2-5, with TRBD2 matching over 10 bases. The CDR3 runs to 15 residues. Germline CDR1 is SGHNT and CDR2 is YENEEA.

The CDR3 reads CASTSGLAGGPGRELFF. The DNA for the CDR3 is TGTGCCAGCACCTCGGGACTAGCGGGAGGGCCCGGCAGAGAGCTGTTTTTT. The gene calls are TRBV11-3 and TRBJ2-2; TRBD2 agrees at 16 bases. V gave up 7 bases and J gave up 11 bases; unmatched junction bases: 13. The length of the CDR3 is 17 residues. Germline loops: CDR1 SGHNT, CDR2 YENEEA. The full variable domain, completed using reference TRBV11-3 and TRBJ2-2, is EAGVVQSPRYKIIEKKQPVAFWCNPISGHNTLYWYLQNLGQGPELLIRYENEEAVDDSQLPKDRFSAERLKGVDSTLKIQPAELGDSAVYLCASTSGLAGGPGRELFFGEGSRLTVL.

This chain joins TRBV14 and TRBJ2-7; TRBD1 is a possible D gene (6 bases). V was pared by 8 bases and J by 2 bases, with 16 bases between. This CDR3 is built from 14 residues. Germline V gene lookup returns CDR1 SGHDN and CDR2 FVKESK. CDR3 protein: CASRPGQNPYEQYF. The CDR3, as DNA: TGTGCCAGCCGACCGGGACAAAACCCCTACGAGCAGTACTTC.

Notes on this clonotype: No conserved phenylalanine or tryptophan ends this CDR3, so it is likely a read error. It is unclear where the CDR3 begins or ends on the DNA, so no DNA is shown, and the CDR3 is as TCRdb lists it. The CDR3 reads CSVARGLTDTQCI. The chain links TRBV29-1 to TRBJ2-3; the D call in the table, TRBD1, was not verified against the DNA. Germline CDR1 is SQVTM and CDR2 is ANQGSEA. From its first to its last residue, the CDR3 has 13 amino acids.

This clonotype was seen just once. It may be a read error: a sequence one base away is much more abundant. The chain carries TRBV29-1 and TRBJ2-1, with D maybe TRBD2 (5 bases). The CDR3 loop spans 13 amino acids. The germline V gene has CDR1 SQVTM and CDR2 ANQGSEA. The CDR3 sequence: CSVELADYKEQFF. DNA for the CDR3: TGCAGCGTTGAACTAGCCGACTACAAGGAGCAGTTCTTC.

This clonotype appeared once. This chain's CDR3 is CASSSGLAVYNQQFF. The CDR3 DNA follows: TGTGCCAGCAGCTCGGGACTAGCGGTCTATAATCAGCAGTTCTTC. The V and J genes are TRBV11-2 and TRBJ2-1, with TRBD2 matching 11 bases. CDR3 size: 15 residues. Unmatched junction bases numbered 10, after V lost 4 bases and J lost 11 bases. The V gene's germline CDR1 is SGHAT and CDR2 FQNNGV.

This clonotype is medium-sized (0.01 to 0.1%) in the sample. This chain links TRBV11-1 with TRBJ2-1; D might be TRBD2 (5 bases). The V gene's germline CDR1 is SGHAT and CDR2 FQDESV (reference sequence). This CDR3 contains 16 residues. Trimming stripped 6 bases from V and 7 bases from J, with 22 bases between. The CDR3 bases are TGTGCCAGCAGTCAAACCGCCAGCCAATCGGGGAATGAGCAGTTCTTC. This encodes CASSQTASQSGNEQFF.

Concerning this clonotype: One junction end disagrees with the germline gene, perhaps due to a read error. CDR3 region: CSVREGVSNSYDQYF. In DNA, the CDR3 is TGCAGCGTTAGAGAGGGGGTTTCGAACTCCTACGATCAGTACTTC. The chain employs TRBV29-1 and TRBJ2-7, with D maybe TRBD1 (6 bases). From germline, CDR1 is SQVTM and CDR2 ANQGSEA. The CDR3 loop spans 15 amino acids.

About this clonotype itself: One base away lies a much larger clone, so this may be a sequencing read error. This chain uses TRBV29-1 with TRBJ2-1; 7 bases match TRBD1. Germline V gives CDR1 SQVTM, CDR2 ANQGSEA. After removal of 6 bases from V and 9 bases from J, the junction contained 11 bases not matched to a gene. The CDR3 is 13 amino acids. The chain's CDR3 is CSVQPIGGFEQFF. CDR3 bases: TGCAGCGTCCAACCGATAGGGGGCTTTGAGCAGTTCTTC.

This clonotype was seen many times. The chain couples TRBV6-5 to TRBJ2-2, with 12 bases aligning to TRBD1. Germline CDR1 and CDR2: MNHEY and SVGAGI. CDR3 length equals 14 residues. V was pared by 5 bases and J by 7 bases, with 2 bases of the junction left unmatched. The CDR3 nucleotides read TGTGCCAGCAGTGGGACAGGGGGCGGCGGGGAGCTGTTTTTT. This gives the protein CASSGTGGGGELFF.

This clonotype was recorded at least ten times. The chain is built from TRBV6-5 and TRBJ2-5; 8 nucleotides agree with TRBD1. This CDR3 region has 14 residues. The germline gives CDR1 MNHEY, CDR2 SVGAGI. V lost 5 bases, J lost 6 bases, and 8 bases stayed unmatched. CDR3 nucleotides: TGTGCCAGCAGTCGCGGACAGGGTGGGAAGACCCAGTACTTC. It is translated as CASSRGQGGKTQYF.

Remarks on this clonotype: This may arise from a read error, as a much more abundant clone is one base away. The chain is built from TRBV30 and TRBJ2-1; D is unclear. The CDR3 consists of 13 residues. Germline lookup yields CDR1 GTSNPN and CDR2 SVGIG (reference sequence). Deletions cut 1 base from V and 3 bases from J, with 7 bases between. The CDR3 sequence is CAWSDGVYNEQFF. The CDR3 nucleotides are TGTGCCTGGAGTGACGGCGTCTACAATGAGCAGTTCTTC.

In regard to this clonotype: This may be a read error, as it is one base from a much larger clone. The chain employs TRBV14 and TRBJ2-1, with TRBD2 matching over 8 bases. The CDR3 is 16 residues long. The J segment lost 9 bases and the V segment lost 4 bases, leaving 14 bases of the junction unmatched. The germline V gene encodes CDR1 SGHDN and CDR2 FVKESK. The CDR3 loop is CASSRARGLGYREQFF. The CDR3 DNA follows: TGTGCCAGCAGCCGAGCACGGGGACTAGGGTATCGTGAGCAGTTCTTC. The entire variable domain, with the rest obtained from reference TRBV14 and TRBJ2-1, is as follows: EAGVTQFPSHSVIEKGQTVTLRCDPISGHDNLYWYRRVMGKEIKFLLHFVKESKQDESGMPNNRFLAERTGGTYSTLKVQPAELEDSGVYFCASSRARGLGYREQFFGPGTRLTVL.

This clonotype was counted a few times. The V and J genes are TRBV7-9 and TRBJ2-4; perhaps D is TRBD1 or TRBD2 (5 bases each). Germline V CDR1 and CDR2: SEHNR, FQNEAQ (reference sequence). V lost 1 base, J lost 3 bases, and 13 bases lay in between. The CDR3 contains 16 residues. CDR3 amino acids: CASSLGGQGRKNIQYF. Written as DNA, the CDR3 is TGTGCCAGCAGCTTAGGAGGGCAGGGCCGCAAAAACATTCAGTACTTC.

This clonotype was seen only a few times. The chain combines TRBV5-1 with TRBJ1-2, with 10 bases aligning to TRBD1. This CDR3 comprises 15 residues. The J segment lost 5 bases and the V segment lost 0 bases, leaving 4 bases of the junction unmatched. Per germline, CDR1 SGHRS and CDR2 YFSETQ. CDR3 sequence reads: CASSLAWGQGYGYTF. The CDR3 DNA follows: TGCGCCAGCAGCTTGGCCTGGGGACAGGGGTATGGCTACACCTTC. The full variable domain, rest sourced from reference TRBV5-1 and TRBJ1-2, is KAGVTQTPRYLIKTRGQQVTLSCSPISGHRSVSWYQQTPGQGLQFLFEYFSETQRNKGNFPGRFSGRQFSNSRSEMNVSTLELGDSALYLCASSLAWGQGYGYTFGSGTRLTVV.